This note documents a single TCR beta chain sequence. This same CDR3 is encoded by further DNA sequences in the sample. The sample is drawn from a study of shared clonotypes between healthy human individuals. The CDR3 contains 15 residues. In germline, CDR1 is SGHNT, CDR2 YYREEE (reference sequence). The trim removed 0 bases at V and 8 bases at J, leaving 2 bases unmatched. None of the donors, who were healthy HIV-negative adults, had recently had acute infections or vaccinations. The assay was immunoSEQ multiplex PCR, and TCRdb's table has in-frame clones only and misses some. The profile shows a few million clones, about 92% of them singletons.

The sequence was collected from a man aged 18 to 30 in good health. This chain uses TRBV5-4 with TRBJ1-6, with TRBD1 identical over 10 bases. The sequencing sample was made of naive CD4+ T cells sorted from blood. Subset in this sample: CD45RA+ positively selected. The CDR3 protein is CASSLAGTGDSPLHF. DNA of the CDR3: TGTGCCAGCAGCTTGGCCGGGACAGGGGATTCACCCCTCCACTTT. Supplemented by reference TRBV5-4 and TRBJ1-6, the full variable domain reads ETGVTQSPTHLIKTRGQQVTLRCSSQSGHNTVSWYQQALGQGPQFIFQYYREEENGRGNFPPRFSGLQFPNYSSELNVNALELDDSALYLCASSLAGTGDSPLHFGNGTRLTVT.